Following are 8 T cell receptor beta chains from one sample sequenced in a study of blood T cell repertoires in COVID-19. The repertoire was sequenced with immunoSEQ multiplex PCR; TCRdb's copy has only in-frame clones and lacks some. The sample records around 28,000 clones, 89% being singletons. Sequencing was carried out using peripheral blood. The receptors shown here come from an elderly man with acute or convalescent COVID-19.

This clone appeared a single time. The chain uses TRBV10-3 and TRBJ2-1; maybe TRBD2 (5 bases). The CDR3 covers 15 residues. Looked up from germline, CDR1 is ENHRY and CDR2 is SYGVKD. With 4 bases removed from V and 6 bases from J, the gap between germline ends came to 16 bases. The DNA for the CDR3 is TGTGCCATCAGTGCTGGGGAGACGGTGGCCAATGAGCAGTTCTTC. Translated, it gives CAISAGETVANEQFF.

The chain recombines TRBV5-1 with TRBJ2-3, with 10 bases fitting TRBD1. Germline V gene data show CDR1 as SGHRS and CDR2 as YFSETQ. The CDR3 is made up of 18 amino acids. V shed 5 bases and J 4 bases; nucleotides not matched to a gene: 16. The CDR3 protein is CASRARDRGFAVSDTQYF. The CDR3 bases are TGCGCCAGCAGAGCTCGGGACAGGGGTTTTGCGGTCTCAGATACGCAGTATTTT.

The CDR3 spells CASSIGAGGTYEQYF. CDR3 sequence (DNA): TGTGCCAGTAGTATTGGAGCGGGAGGGACCTACGAGCAGTACTTC. J is TRBJ2-7 and V is TRBV19, with 10 bases aligning to TRBD2. The CDR3 sequence is 15 residues long. In germline, CDR1 is LNHDA, CDR2 SQIVND (reference sequence). V trimming: 3 bases; J trimming: 2 bases; junction bases outside the gene matches: 4.

V is TRBV12-3 or TRBV12-4 and J is TRBJ2-7, with D possibly matching TRBD1 (5 bases). CDR3 length equals 13 residues. V shed 3 bases and J shed 0 bases, with 6 bases lying between them. The CDR3 spells CASSFRDSYEQYF. The CDR3 DNA reads as TGTGCCAGCAGTTTCAGGGACTCCTACGAGCAGTACTTC.

The rearrangement joins TRBV29-1 to TRBJ2-7, with 7 bases identical to TRBD1. CDR1 is SQVTM, CDR2 ANQGSEA, per germline. This CDR3 has 11 amino acids. V dropped 7 bases and J dropped 6; count of bases not matched to a gene: 6. The CDR3 nucleotides read TGCAGCGGGGGACAGAATGCCGAGCAGTACTTC. As protein: CSGGQNAEQYF.

V is TRBV5-5 and J is TRBJ2-7, with D possibly TRBD2 on 5 matching bases. The CDR3 has 16 residues. Germline CDR1 SGHKS, CDR2 YYEKEE (reference sequence). V lost 0 bases, J lost 6 bases, and 19 bases lay in between. CDR3 coding DNA: TGTGCCAGCAGCTTGGAGGTCTATCGGAGGTTATCCGAGCAGTACTTC. It translates to CASSLEVYRRLSEQYF.

The rearrangement links TRBV11-3 to TRBJ2-5; the D gene is possibly TRBD2 (5 bases). Trimming shortened V by 3 bases and J by 4 bases, and 18 bases separated the two germline ends. Germline V gene data show CDR1 as SGHNT and CDR2 as YENEEA. The length of the CDR3 is 16 residues. The CDR3: CASSLGEGLLRETQYF. The CDR3 DNA reads TGTGCCAGCAGCTTGGGAGAGGGTCTCCTTCGAGAGACCCAGTACTTC.

The J gene is TRBJ2-5, the V gene TRBV6-5, with a possible D match to TRBD2 (7 bases). The CDR3 is 14 residues long. Germline CDR1 and CDR2: MNHEY and SVGAGI. The V end was cut by 5 bases, the J end by 4 bases, with 14 bases between. The CDR3 region has the DNA TGTGCCAGCAGTCTAGCGGTCAGGGGAGAGACCCAGTACTTC. Its translation: CASSLAVRGETQYF.